This section outlines one T cell receptor beta chain sequence together with its context. Its antigen is not known. V lost 5 bases and J 9 bases, leaving 8 bases between the germline ends. Looked up from germline, CDR1 is SEHNR and CDR2 is FQNEAQ (reference sequence). This CDR3 is 11 amino acids long. This table comes from immunoSEQ multiplex PCR, and its TCRdb copy is limited to in-frame clones, with some not included. Of 86,000 or so clones in the sample, 75% to 95% were seen once. This record comes from a study of T cell responses to AZD1222 COVID-19 vaccine. General observations from the study: Researchers took repertoire samples only after the peak T cell response had come. Regions 160-218 and 743-854 dominated among vaccine-associated CD4 TCRs spanning spike. Seropositive at baseline were only a handful of AZD1222 recipients. It should be noted that donors were predominantly white British and more often female, and clonal diversity was possibly underestimated.

This specimen was peripheral blood, taken on day 0 of MenACWY control vaccination. This receptor was taken from an adult in good health. The chain is built from TRBV7-9 and TRBJ2-1, with D uncertain. CDR3 coding DNA: TGTGCCAGCAGCCTTACCGTTGAGCAGTTCTTC. Protein sequence: CASSLTVEQFF.